A single sample is the source of the 16 T cell receptor beta chains below, sequenced in a study of technical replicates of blood from a handful of donors. The assay was immunoSEQ multiplex PCR, and TCRdb's table has in-frame clones only and misses some. Among over 85,000 clones listed, about 96% were seen once. Specimen: T cells isolated from PBMCs. The receptors come from a human donor in good health.

The genes are TRBV6-5 and TRBJ1-1; no clear D gene. Germline CDR1 MNHEY, CDR2 SVGAGI. CDR3 size: 11 residues. Trimming took off 6 bases at V and 3 bases at J, with 5 bases between the two ends. The CDR3 spells CASRRDTEAFF. As DNA, the CDR3 is TGTGCCAGCAGGCGGGACACTGAAGCTTTCTTT.

CDR3 region: CASSVSTVNTEAFF. As DNA, the CDR3 is TGTGCCAGCAGCGTAAGCACAGTGAACACTGAAGCTTTCTTT. The chain is built from TRBV9 and TRBJ1-1; no definite D call. Per the germline V gene, CDR1 is SGDLS and CDR2 is YYNGEE. The CDR3 is 14 amino acids. V was clipped by 1 base and J by 0 bases, with 7 bases between them.

The sample holds a few counts of this clone. This rearrangement joins TRBV12-5 to TRBJ2-5; 8 bases match TRBD1. With V trimmed by 6 bases and J by 5 bases, 2 bases remained unmatched. The CDR3 runs 12 residues. Germline V lookup: CDR1 LGHNT, CDR2 FRNRAP. CDR3 in DNA: TGTGCTAGTGGGTGGACAGGGGAGACCCAGTACTTC. Translated, it gives CASGWTGETQYF.

The genes are TRBV10-3 and TRBJ2-3; D possibly corresponds to TRBD1 (6 bases). CDR1 is ENHRY and CDR2 is SYGVKD in the germline V gene. V was pared by 10 bases and J by 4 bases, with 15 bases between. The CDR3 is 13 amino acids. The CDR3 region has the DNA TGTGCCACGACAGACAGGATCCCAGATACGCAGTATTTT. Translating gives CATTDRIPDTQYF.

This clone was seen a single time. The chain links TRBV4-3 to TRBJ2-3; possibly TRBD1 for D (6 bases). The CDR3 runs to 14 residues. Between the trimmed V and J ends, which lost 0 bases and 6 bases, there was a span of 10 bases. CDR1 is LGHNA, CDR2 YSLEER, per germline. This CDR3 is CASSQEQGRDTQYF. The CDR3 nucleotides are TGCGCCAGCAGCCAAGAACAGGGAAGGGATACGCAGTATTTT.

The V gene is TRBV7-6, the J gene TRBJ2-7; perhaps TRBD1 as D (5 bases). CDR3 length: 14 amino acids. V lost 2 bases and J lost 7, with 15 bases in between. Per the germline V gene, CDR1 is SGHVS and CDR2 is FNYEAQ. CDR3 nucleotides: TGTGCCAGCAGCTTATCAAGGGGAAGCGTTGAGCAGTACTTC. Protein product: CASSLSRGSVEQYF.

The V gene is TRBV11-2, the J gene TRBJ2-2; D gene uncertain. This CDR3 is 12 amino acids long. Germline CDR1 and CDR2: SGHAT and FQNNGV. Deletions cut 4 bases from V and 2 bases from J, with 2 bases between. In DNA, the CDR3 is TGTGCCAGCAGCTCTAACACCGGGGAGCTGTTTTTT. Residues: CASSSNTGELFF.

The chain couples TRBV7-9 to TRBJ1-2; a weak D match, TRBD1 (5 bases). V lost 5 bases and J lost 0, with 10 bases in between. CDR1 SEHNR and CDR2 FQNEAQ come from the germline V gene (reference sequence). This CDR3 has 14 residues. CDR3 sequence: CASSLDSSNYGYTF. CDR3 nucleotides: TGTGCCAGCAGCCTAGACAGCTCTAACTATGGCTACACCTTC.

V and J are TRBV7-2 and TRBJ1-1; 9 bases are a match to TRBD1. V lost 5 bases to trimming and J lost 10 bases; unmatched junction nucleotides: 14. Germline V gene sequence: CDR1 SGHTA, CDR2 FQGNSA. The CDR3 consists of 15 residues. The CDR3 DNA reads TGTGCCAGCAGCCTAGTACAGGGGGCGATGCCTGTAGCTTTCTTT. Encoded protein: CASSLVQGAMPVAFF.

This clone occurred once. V usage is TRBV19 and J usage is TRBJ2-7; D possibly corresponds to TRBD1 (5 bases). Trimming pared 5 bases from V and 7 bases from J, leaving 12 bases between. This CDR3 is built from 12 residues. Looked up from germline, CDR1 is LNHDA and CDR2 is SQIVND (reference sequence). The CDR3 loop reads CASSAGLREQYF. Here the CDR3 DNA reads TGTGCCAGTAGTGCAGGGTTGCGGGAGCAGTACTTC.

CDR3 residues: CASSSQTSGRGPYNEQFF. DNA of the CDR3: TGCGCCAGCAGTTCCCAGACTAGCGGGAGAGGCCCCTACAATGAGCAGTTCTTC. The gene calls are TRBV5-1 and TRBJ2-1; TRBD2 aligns across 12 bases. V dropped 5 bases and J dropped 2; count of bases not matched to a gene: 11. The CDR3 consists of 18 residues. CDR1 and CDR2 (germline): SGHRS, YFSETQ.

This chain uses TRBV6-5 with TRBJ2-1, with a weak D call TRBD2 (5 bases). V was clipped by 5 bases and J by 6 bases, with 11 bases between them. Per germline, CDR1 MNHEY and CDR2 SVGAGI. The CDR3 has 13 amino acids. CDR3 sequence (DNA): TGTGCCAGCAGTCTAGACTATCTCAATGAGCAGTTCTTC. Protein: CASSLDYLNEQFF.

The gene calls are TRBV28 and TRBJ1-5; 7 bases map to TRBD1. CDR1 is MDHEN, CDR2 SYDVKM, per germline. CDR3 size: 11 residues. The V gene end was trimmed by 10 bases and the J gene end by 6 bases; junction bases not matched to a gene: 3. In nucleotides, the CDR3 is TGTGCCACGCAGGGGGGTCAGCCCCAGCATTTT. Its protein product is CATQGGQPQHF. Full variable domain (rest looked up from reference TRBV28 and TRBJ1-5): DVKVTQSSRYLVKRTGEKVFLECVQDMDHENMFWYRQDPGLGLRLIYFSYDVKMKEKGDIPEGYSVSREKKERFSLILESASTNQTSMYLCATQGGQPQHFGDGTRLSIL.

The V call is TRBV19, the J call TRBJ2-7; possibly TRBD2 for D (5 bases). Germline V gene sequence: CDR1 LNHDA, CDR2 SQIVND (reference sequence). Trimming removed 5 bases from V and 0 bases from J, with 8 bases in between. The CDR3 sequence is 13 residues long. Written as DNA, the CDR3 is TGTGCCAGTAGTCACGACTACTCCTACGAGCAGTACTTC. Protein sequence: CASSHDYSYEQYF.

As DNA, the CDR3 is TGTGCCAGCAGTTTAAGGGGGAGGGATGAAGCTTTCTTT. It codes for CASSLRGRDEAFF. The chain links TRBV28 to TRBJ1-1, with a weak D call TRBD1 (6 bases). CDR3 length: 13 residues. Germline values: CDR1 MDHEN, CDR2 SYDVKM. Deletions cut 2 bases from V and 7 bases from J, with 11 bases between.

The chain employs TRBV7-3 and TRBJ2-2, with D unclear. Trimming removed 5 bases from V and 6 bases from J, with 13 bases in between. Per germline, CDR1 SGHTA and CDR2 FQGTGA. CDR3 length equals 14 residues. CDR3: CASSLNSLPGELFF. The CDR3 DNA is TGTGCCAGCAGCCTTAATAGTCTACCCGGGGAGCTGTTTTTT.